This TCR beta chain was found in a study of cytomegalovirus exposure and HLA in healthy donors. About the study: HLA-typed donors were the source of 86 million or so unique TCRs held in an early data release. Study outcomes and limitations: Looking again later, the authors saw that most CMV-associated TCR beta chains seemed HLA-restricted. DRB1 showed the most TCR associations and HLA-C the fewest in a later analysis, as rates varied by HLA locus.

In the case of this clone: Its antigen is still unknown. This same CDR3 is encoded by further DNA sequences in the sample.

The PCR was carried out with 60 Vbeta primers and 13 Jbeta primers. Some clones are missing from TCRdb's copy, which holds only in-frame ones; the method was immunoSEQ multiplex PCR. The sample carries 160,000 or so clones, roughly 80% recorded once. Material: PBMCs. This receptor was identified in a man aged 25-45 years in good health and CMV-seropositive.

The CDR3 DNA reads TGTGCCAGCAGCTTAGGGCAGAATCAGCCCCAGCATTTT. Protein: CASSLGQNQPQHF. V usage is TRBV7-9 and J usage is TRBJ1-5, with D unclear. This CDR3 has 13 amino acids. Germline-derived CDR1 and CDR2 are SEHNR and FQNEAQ (reference sequence). V was shortened by 1 base and J by 4 bases, with 5 bases between the two germline ends.